The TCR beta chain described here comes from a study of follicular helper T cells after annual influenza vaccination. On the study more broadly: Some donors were sampled over the 2013-2014, 2014-2015 and 2015-2016 vaccinations.

Study-level points and caveats: Day 7 ICOS+CD38+ clones were most often found later in ICOS-CD38- cTfh cells.

TCRdb's table, derived via immunoSEQ multiplex PCR, lists solely in-frame clones and lacks some. The sample yields around 10,000 clones, 85% to 90% seen once. Stated time point: 2015-2016 season, pre-vaccination. Excluded were substance abuse, HIV/AIDS, active cancer, immunomodulatory drugs and active illness. Non-naive CD4+CXCR5+PD-1+ cTfh were sorted into ICOS+CD38+ and ICOS-CD38- fractions. On this clone itself: Antigen unknown.

The V and J ends lost 8 bases and 5 bases respectively, with 23 bases between them. This CDR3 is 15 amino acids long. The clonotype comes from an adult who received the influenza vaccine. The sequences come from CXCR5+ CD38- circulating T follicular helper cells from blood, collected on the day of influenza vaccination. Subset reported: circulating Tfh, non-naive CD4+CXCR5+PD-1+ (ICOS+CD38+ or ICOS-CD38-). The chain employs TRBV5-3 and TRBJ2-7, with D perhaps TRBD2 (6 bases). TRBV5-3 qualifies as an ORF whose function is uncertain. The CDR3 DNA sequence: TGTGCCAGCAGCCCCCGGGCGGGGACGATGCACGAGCAGTACTTC. This codes for CASSPRAGTMHEQYF.